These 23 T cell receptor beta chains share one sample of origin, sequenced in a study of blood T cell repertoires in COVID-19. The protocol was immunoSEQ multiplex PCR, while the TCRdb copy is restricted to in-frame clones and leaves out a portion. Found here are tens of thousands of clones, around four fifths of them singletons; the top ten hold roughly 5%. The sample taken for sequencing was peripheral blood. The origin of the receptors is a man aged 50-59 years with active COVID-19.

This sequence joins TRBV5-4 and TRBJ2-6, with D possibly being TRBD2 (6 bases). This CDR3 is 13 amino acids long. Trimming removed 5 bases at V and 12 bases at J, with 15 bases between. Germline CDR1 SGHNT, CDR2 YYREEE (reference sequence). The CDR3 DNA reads TGTGCCAGCAGGGAGAGACAAGCGGGCGTCCTGACTTTC. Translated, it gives CASRERQAGVLTF.

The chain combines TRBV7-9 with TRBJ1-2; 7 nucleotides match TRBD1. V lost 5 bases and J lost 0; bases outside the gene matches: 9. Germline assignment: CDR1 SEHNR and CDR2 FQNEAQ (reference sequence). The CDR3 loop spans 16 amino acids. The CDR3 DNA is TGTGCCAGCAGCATAAGGACAGGCCCCTCTAACTATGGCTACACCTTC. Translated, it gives CASSIRTGPSNYGYTF. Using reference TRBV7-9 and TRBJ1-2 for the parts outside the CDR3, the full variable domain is DTGVSQNPRHKITKRGQNVTFRCDPISEHNRLYWYRQTLGQGPEFLTYFQNEAQLEKSRLLSDRFSAERPKGSFSTLEIQRTEQGDSAMYLCASSIRTGPSNYGYTFGSGTRLTVV.

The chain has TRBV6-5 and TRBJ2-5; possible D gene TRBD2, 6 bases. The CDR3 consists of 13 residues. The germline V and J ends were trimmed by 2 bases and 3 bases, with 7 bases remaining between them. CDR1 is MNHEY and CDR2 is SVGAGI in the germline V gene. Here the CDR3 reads CASSYPGEETQYF. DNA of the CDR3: TGTGCCAGCAGTTACCCGGGGGAAGAGACCCAGTACTTC.

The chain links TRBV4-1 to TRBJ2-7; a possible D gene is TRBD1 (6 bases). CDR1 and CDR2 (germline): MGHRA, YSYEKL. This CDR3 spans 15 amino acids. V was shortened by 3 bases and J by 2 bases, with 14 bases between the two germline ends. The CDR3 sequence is CASSQMAWGPYEQYF. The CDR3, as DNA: TGCGCCAGCAGCCAGATGGCCTGGGGGCCCTACGAGCAGTACTTC.

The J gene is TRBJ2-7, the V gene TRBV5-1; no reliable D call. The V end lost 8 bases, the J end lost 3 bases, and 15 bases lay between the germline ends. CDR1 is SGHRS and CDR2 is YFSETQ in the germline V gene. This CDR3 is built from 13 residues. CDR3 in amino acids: CASYFDTNYEQYF. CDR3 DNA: TGCGCCAGTTACTTTGACACAAACTACGAGCAGTACTTC.

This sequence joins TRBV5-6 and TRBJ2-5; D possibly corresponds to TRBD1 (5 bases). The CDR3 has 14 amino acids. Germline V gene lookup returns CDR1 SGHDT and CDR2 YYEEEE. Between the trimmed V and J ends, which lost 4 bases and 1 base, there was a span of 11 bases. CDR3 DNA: TGTGCCAGCAGCCCGACAGACTTCCAAGAGACCCAGTACTTC. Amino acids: CASSPTDFQETQYF.

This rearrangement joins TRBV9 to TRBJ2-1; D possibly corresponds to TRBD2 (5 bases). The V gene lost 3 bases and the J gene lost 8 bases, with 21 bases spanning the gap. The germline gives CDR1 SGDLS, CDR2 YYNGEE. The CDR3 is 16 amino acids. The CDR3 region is CASSERAGRTSDEQFF. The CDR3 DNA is TGTGCCAGCAGCGAGAGGGCGGGTCGAACGTCCGATGAGCAGTTCTTC.

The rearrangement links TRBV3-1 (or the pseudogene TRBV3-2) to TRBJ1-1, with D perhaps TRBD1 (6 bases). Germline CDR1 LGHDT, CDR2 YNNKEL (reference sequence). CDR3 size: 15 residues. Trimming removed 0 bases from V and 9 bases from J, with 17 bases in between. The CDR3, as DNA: TGTGCCAGCAGCCAAGACAATGCTGGGGGCAGTCAAGCTTTCTTT. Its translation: CASSQDNAGGSQAFF.

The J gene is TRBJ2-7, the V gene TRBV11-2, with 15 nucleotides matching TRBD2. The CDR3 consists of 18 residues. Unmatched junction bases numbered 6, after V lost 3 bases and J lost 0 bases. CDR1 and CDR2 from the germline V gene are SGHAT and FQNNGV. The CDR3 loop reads CASSFMGLAGGDSYEQYF. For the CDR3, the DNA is TGTGCCAGCAGCTTCATGGGACTAGCGGGAGGAGACTCCTACGAGCAGTACTTC.

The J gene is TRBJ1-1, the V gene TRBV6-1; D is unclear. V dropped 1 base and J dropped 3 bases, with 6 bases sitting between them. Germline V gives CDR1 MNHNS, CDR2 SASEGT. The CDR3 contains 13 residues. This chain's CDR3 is CASSEVGDTEAFF. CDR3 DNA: TGTGCCAGCAGTGAAGTGGGAGACACTGAAGCTTTCTTT.

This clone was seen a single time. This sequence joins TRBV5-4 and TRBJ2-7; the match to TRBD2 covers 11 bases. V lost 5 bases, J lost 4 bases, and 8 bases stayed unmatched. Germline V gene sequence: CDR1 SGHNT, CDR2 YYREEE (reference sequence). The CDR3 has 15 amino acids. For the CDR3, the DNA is TGTGCCAGCAGTCTCCTAGCGGGGGGACTTTACGAGCAGTACTTC. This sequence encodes CASSLLAGGLYEQYF.

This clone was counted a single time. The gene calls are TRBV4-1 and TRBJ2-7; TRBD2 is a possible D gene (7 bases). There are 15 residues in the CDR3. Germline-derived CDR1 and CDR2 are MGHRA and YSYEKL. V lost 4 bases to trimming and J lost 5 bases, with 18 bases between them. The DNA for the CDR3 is TGCGCCAGCAGCCCGCTGGGGGCGGGGGTCAACGAGCAGTACTTC. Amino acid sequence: CASSPLGAGVNEQYF.

CDR3 sequence reads: CASSQVGQGHETQYF. Written as DNA, the CDR3 is TGTGCCAGCAGCCAAGTCGGGCAGGGTCATGAGACCCAGTACTTC. The chain recombines TRBV14 with TRBJ2-5; D may be TRBD1 (5 bases). The CDR3 sequence is 15 residues long. The germline gives CDR1 SGHDN, CDR2 FVKESK. V shed 1 base and J shed 5 bases, with 14 bases lying between them.

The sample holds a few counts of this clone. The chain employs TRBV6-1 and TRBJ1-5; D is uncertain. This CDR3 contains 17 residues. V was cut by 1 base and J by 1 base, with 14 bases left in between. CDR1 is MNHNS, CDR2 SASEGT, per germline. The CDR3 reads CASSEGRFTGSNQPQHF. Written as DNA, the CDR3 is TGTGCCAGCAGTGAAGGGCGGTTCACCGGGAGCAATCAGCCCCAGCATTTT.

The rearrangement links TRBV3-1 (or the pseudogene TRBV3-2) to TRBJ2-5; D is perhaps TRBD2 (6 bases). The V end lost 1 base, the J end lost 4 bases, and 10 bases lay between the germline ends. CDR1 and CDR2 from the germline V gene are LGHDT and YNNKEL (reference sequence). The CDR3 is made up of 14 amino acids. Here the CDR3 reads CASSQAQGGETQYF. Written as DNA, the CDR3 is TGTGCCAGCAGCCAAGCTCAGGGAGGAGAGACCCAGTACTTC.

Written as DNA, the CDR3 is TGTGCCAGCAGCCGTAGCGGGAGGGTCGAGCAGTACTTC. It translates to CASSRSGRVEQYF. This chain joins TRBV6-5 and TRBJ2-7; 11 bases agree with TRBD2. Trimming cost V 6 bases and J 6 bases; bases outside gene matches: 4. From germline, CDR1 is MNHEY and CDR2 SVGAGI. This CDR3 region has 13 residues.

The CDR3 loop is CATSRGTATYNEQFF. The CDR3 DNA sequence: TGTGCCACCAGCAGGGGGACAGCTACCTACAATGAGCAGTTCTTC. V and J are TRBV15 and TRBJ2-1, with 7 bases aligning to TRBD1. Germline V gene sequence: CDR1 LNHNV, CDR2 YYDKDF (reference sequence). The length of the CDR3 is 15 residues. V lost 3 bases, J lost 2 bases, and 4 bases stayed unmatched.

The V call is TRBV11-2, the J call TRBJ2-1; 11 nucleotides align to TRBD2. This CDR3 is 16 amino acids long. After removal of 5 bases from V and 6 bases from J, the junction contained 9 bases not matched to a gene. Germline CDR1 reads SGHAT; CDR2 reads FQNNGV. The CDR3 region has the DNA TGTGCCAGCAGCCCAACTAGCGGGGGAAGGGGCAATGAGCAGTTCTTC. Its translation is CASSPTSGGRGNEQFF.

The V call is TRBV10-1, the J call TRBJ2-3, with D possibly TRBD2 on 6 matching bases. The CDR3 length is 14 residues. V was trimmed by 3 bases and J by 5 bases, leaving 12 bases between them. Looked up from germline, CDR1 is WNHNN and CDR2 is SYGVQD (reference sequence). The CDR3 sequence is CASSDGGVGDTQYF. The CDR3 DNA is TGCGCCAGCAGTGATGGCGGGGTTGGAGATACGCAGTATTTT.

CDR3 sequence (DNA): TGTGCCAGCAGTGGTTCGAGTCTAGCGGCCTCCTACGAGCAGTACTTC. Its protein is CASSGSSLAASYEQYF. V gene TRBV2 combines with J gene TRBJ2-7; 7 bases agree with TRBD2. This CDR3 region has 16 residues. V lost 4 bases and J lost 0; bases outside the gene matches: 9. In germline, CDR1 is SNHLY, CDR2 FYNNEI.

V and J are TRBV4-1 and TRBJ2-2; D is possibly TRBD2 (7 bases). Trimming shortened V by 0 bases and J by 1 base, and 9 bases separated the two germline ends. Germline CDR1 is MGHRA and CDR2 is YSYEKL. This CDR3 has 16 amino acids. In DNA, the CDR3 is TGCGCCAGCAGCCAAGAAGGGGGGGAGAACACCGGGGAGCTGTTTTTT. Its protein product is CASSQEGGENTGELFF.

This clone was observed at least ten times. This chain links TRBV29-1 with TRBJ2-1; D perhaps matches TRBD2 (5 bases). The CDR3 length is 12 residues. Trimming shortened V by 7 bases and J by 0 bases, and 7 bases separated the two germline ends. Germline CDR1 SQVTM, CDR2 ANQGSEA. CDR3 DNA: TGCAGCGGTAGCGTCTCCTACAATGAGCAGTTCTTC. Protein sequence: CSGSVSYNEQFF.

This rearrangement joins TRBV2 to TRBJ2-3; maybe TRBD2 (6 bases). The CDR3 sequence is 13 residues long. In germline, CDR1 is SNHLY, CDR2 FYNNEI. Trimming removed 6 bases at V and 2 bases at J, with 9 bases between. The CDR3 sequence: CASSGGNTDTQYF. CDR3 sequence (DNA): TGTGCCAGCAGCGGAGGGAACACAGATACGCAGTATTTT.